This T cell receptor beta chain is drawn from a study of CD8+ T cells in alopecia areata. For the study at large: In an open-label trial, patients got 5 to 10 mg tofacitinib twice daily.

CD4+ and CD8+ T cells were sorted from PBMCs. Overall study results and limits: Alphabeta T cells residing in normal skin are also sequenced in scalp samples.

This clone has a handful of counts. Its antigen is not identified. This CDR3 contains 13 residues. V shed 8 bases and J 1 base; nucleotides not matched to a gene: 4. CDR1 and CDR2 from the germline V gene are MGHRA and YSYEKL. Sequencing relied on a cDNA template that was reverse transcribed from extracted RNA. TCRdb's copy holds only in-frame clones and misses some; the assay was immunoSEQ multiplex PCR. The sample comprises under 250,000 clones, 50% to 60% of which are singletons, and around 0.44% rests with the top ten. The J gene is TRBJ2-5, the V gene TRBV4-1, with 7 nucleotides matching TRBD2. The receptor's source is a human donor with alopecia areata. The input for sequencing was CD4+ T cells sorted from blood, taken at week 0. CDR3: CASGGSPQETQYF. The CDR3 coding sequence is TGCGCCAGCGGCGGGAGCCCCCAAGAGACCCAGTACTTC.